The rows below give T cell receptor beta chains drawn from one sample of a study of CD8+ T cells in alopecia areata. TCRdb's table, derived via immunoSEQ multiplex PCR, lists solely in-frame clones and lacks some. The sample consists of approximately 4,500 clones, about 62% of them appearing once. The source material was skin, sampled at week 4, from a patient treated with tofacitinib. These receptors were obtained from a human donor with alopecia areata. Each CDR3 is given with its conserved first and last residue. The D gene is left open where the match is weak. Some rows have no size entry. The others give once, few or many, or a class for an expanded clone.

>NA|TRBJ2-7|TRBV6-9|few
CASSDYYEQYF
TGTGCCAGCAGTGATTACTACGAGCAGTACTTC
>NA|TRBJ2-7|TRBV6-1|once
CASSLRDTLEQYF
TGTGCCAGCAGTCTCCGGGACACCCTTGAGCAGTACTTC
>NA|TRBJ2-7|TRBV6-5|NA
CASSSPGRDDEQYF
TGTGCCAGCAGTTCCCCCGGGCGGGACGACGAGCAGTACTTC
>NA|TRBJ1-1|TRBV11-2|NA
CASSYSGRGTEAFF
TGTGCCAGCAGCTATTCGGGGCGTGGGACTGAAGCTTTCTTT
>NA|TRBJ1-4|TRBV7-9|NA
CAGGPIGEKLFF
TGTGCCGGCGGCCCCATAGGCGAAAAACTGTTTTTT
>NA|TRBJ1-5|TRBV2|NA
CASSELWPARPQHF
TGTGCCAGCAGTGAACTCTGGCCCGCACGGCCCCAGCATTTT
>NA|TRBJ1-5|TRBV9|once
CASSSSWDPFEPQHF
TGTGCCAGCAGCTCGAGCTGGGACCCCTTTGAGCCCCAGCATTTT
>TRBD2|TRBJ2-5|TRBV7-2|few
CASSPSRGAGTVETQYF
TGTGCCAGCAGCCCCTCCCGGGGAGCGGGAACTGTGGAGACCCAGTACTTC
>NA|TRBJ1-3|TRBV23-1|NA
CASSQSTRTTEGYPSGNTIYF
TGCGCCAGCAGTCAATCGACCCGCACGACAGAAGGCTATCCCTCTGGAAACACCATATATTTT
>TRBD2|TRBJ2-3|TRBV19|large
CASSPLAGASRDTQYF
TGTGCCAGTAGTCCCCTAGCGGGAGCGTCGCGAGATACGCAGTATTTT
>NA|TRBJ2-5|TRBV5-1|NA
CASSPLVRETQYF
TGCGCCAGCAGCCCCCTCGTACGAGAGACCCAGTACTTC
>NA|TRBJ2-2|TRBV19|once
CASSWGNTGELFF
TGTGCCAGTAGCTGGGGAAACACCGGGGAGCTGTTTTTT
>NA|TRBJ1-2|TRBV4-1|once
CASSQGVLTDYGYTF
TGCGCCAGCAGCCAAGGGGTCCTGACTGATTATGGCTACACCTTC
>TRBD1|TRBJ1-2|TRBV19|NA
CASIRTGLNYGYTF
TGTGCCAGTATTCGGACAGGGCTCAACTATGGCTACACCTTC
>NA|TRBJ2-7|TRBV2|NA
CASSYERPPYEQYF
TGTGCCAGCAGTTACGAGCGGCCGCCCTACGAGCAGTACTTC
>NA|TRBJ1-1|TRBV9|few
CASSHASVPWDTEAFF
TGTGCCAGCAGCCACGCCTCCGTGCCCTGGGACACTGAAGCTTTCTTT